The 9 T cell receptor beta chains reported below all come from one sample, sequenced in a study of T cells in tumors after PD-1 blockade. Clones were sequenced by immunoSEQ multiplex PCR, and TCRdb holds only the in-frame ones, with some missing. The table shows 1,500 to 2,000 clones, with about 75% occurring only once. Sequenced here: tumor tissue, sampled after anti-PD-1 treatment. These receptor sequences come from a human donor with basal cell carcinoma.

The rearrangement links TRBV12-3 or TRBV12-4 to TRBJ2-1; the D gene is possibly TRBD1 (5 bases). The CDR3 extends over 13 amino acids. V dropped 6 bases and J dropped 1 base, with 7 bases sitting between them. The CDR3 coding sequence is TGTGCCAGCAGCAGACAGTCCTACAATGAGCAGTTCTTC. Its protein product is CASSRQSYNEQFF.

In this sample, this clone turned up once. The rearrangement joins TRBV2 to TRBJ1-3; no definite D call. CDR1 SNHLY and CDR2 FYNNEI come from the germline V gene. V lost 0 bases and J lost 3, with 6 bases in between. CDR3 length: 14 residues. The CDR3 DNA follows: TGTGCCAGCAGTGAAGCAGGGATTGGAAACACCATATATTTT. This gives the protein CASSEAGIGNTIYF.

This clone was found a few times. The rearrangement uses TRBV11-3 and TRBJ2-3; D is unclear. CDR3 length equals 15 residues. The germline V and J ends were trimmed by 5 bases and 5 bases, with 17 bases remaining between them. Germline V gene lookup returns CDR1 SGHNT and CDR2 YENEEA. The CDR3 nucleotides read TGTGCCAGCAGCCTTGGACCAAGATGGCAAGATACGCAGTATTTT. Its protein is CASSLGPRWQDTQYF.

This clone is labeled large. The chain combines TRBV27 with TRBJ1-2, with no clear D. Germline-derived CDR1 and CDR2 are MNHEY and SMNVEV (reference sequence). The CDR3 sequence is 13 residues long. Trimming took 2 bases from V and 2 from J, leaving 6 bases between them. The DNA for the CDR3 is TGTGCCAGCAGTTTACGGGAGAACTATGGCTACACCTTC. Translated, it gives CASSLRENYGYTF.

The V and J genes are TRBV10-1 and TRBJ2-7; TRBD1 matches at 8 bases. This CDR3 is 15 amino acids long. CDR1 WNHNN and CDR2 SYGVQD come from the germline V gene (reference sequence). The J segment lost 8 bases and the V segment lost 0 bases, leaving 9 bases of the junction unmatched. The CDR3 DNA reads as TGCGCCAGCAGTGAGTCGGTGCAGGGGGCCCCCCAGCAGTACTTC. Translation gives CASSESVQGAPQQYF.

The chain carries TRBV3-1 (or the pseudogene TRBV3-2) and TRBJ1-1; 8 bases align to TRBD1. CDR1 and CDR2 from the germline V gene are LGHDT and YNNKEL (reference sequence). After removal of 2 bases from V and 9 bases from J, the junction contained 2 bases not matched to a gene. There are 12 residues in the CDR3. The chain's CDR3 is CASSQQGAKAFF. For the CDR3, the DNA is TGTGCCAGCAGCCAACAGGGGGCGAAAGCTTTCTTT.

This clone showed up just a few times. This rearrangement joins TRBV6-5 to TRBJ2-7, with D possibly TRBD1 on 6 matching bases. V was clipped by 7 bases and J by 2 bases, with 15 bases between them. This CDR3 is built from 14 residues. Per the germline V gene, CDR1 is MNHEY and CDR2 is SVGAGI. CDR3 in DNA: TGTGCCAGCACCAGGACAGTGAAACCCTACGAGCAGTACTTC. Its protein product is CASTRTVKPYEQYF.

CDR3 nucleotide sequence: TGCGCCAGCAGTAATTCCTTAAGATCGCACAGTCGGGCCAACGTCCTGACTTTC. As protein: CASSNSLRSHSRANVLTF. V gene TRBV10-1 combines with J gene TRBJ2-6; D not resolved. Germline V gene lookup returns CDR1 WNHNN and CDR2 SYGVQD (reference sequence). The CDR3 is made up of 18 amino acids. Trimming shortened V by 5 bases and J by 5 bases, and 22 bases separated the two germline ends.

The V gene is TRBV9, the J gene TRBJ1-1; D is ambiguous. The CDR3 consists of 14 residues. V was pared by 6 bases and J by 1 base, with 13 bases between. The V gene's germline CDR1 is SGDLS and CDR2 YYNGEE. Here the CDR3 DNA reads TGTGCCAGCAAGAGAAAATTGAAGAACACTGAAGCTTTCTTT. The encoded protein is CASKRKLKNTEAFF.